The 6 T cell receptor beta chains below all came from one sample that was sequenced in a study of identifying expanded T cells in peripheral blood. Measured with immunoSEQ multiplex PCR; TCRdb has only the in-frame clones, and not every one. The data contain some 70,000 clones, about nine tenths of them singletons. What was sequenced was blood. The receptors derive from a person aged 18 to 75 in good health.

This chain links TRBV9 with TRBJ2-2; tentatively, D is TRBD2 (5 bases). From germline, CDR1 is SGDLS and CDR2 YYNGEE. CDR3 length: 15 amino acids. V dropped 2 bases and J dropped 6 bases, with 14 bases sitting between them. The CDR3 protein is CASSVSGSGAGELFF. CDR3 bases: TGTGCCAGCAGCGTGTCGGGGAGTGGGGCCGGGGAGCTGTTTTTT.

CDR3 in amino acids: CASSYRSTMNTEAFF. The CDR3 DNA follows: TGTGCCAGCAGTTACCGGAGCACTATGAACACTGAAGCTTTCTTT. This chain links TRBV6-5 with TRBJ1-1; no firm D call. Germline lookup yields CDR1 MNHEY and CDR2 SVGAGI. V was shortened by 2 bases and J by 0 bases, with 10 bases between the two germline ends. The CDR3 has 15 amino acids.

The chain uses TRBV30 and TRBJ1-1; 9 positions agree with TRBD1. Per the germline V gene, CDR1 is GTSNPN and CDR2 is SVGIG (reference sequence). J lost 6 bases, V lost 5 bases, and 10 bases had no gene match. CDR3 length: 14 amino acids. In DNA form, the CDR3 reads TGTGCCTGGCTGGGACAGGGATGGGGCGCTGAAGCTTTCTTT. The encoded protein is CAWLGQGWGAEAFF.

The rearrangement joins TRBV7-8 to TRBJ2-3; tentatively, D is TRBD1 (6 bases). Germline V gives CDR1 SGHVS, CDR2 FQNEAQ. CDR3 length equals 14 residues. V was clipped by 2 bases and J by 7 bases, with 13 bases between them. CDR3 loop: CASSLPPWGHTQYF. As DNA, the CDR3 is TGTGCCAGCAGCTTACCCCCTTGGGGGCATACGCAGTATTTT.

The CDR3 sequence: CARSPAIPSSYEQYF. The CDR3 nucleotides read TGTGCCAGAAGCCCGGCAATCCCGAGCTCCTACGAGCAGTACTTC. The rearrangement uses TRBV5-3 and TRBJ2-7; D is unresolved. TRBV5-3 is marked as an open reading frame, function uncertain. V lost 4 bases to trimming and J lost 0 bases, with 14 bases between them. The CDR3 is 15 amino acids.

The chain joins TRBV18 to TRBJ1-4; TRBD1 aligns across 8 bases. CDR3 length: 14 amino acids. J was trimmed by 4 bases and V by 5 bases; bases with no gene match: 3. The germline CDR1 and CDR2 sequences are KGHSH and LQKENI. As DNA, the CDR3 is TGTGCCAGCTCATCGGACAGGGTTAATGAAAAACTGTTTTTT. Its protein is CASSSDRVNEKLFF.